The rows below give T cell receptor beta chains drawn from one sample of a study of T cell responses to AZD1222 COVID-19 vaccine. Produced via immunoSEQ multiplex PCR; TCRdb's table is partial and in-frame only. The sample records over 100,000 clones, approximately 90% being singletons. The material was peripheral blood, obtained on day 0 of AZD1222 vaccination. These receptors all come from an adult in good health. Each CDR3 is given with its conserved first and last residue. The D gene is left open where the match is weak. Clone size is not always given. Where it is, it says once, few, many or a class for expanded clones.

clone_size	v_call	d_call	j_call	cdr3_aa	cdr3_nt
few	TRBV2	.	TRBJ2-1	CASSTGASYNEQFF	TGTGCCAGCAGTACGGGGGCTTCCTACAATGAGCAGTTCTTC
.	TRBV28	.	TRBJ2-1	CASSFPRAGGNEQFF	TGTGCCAGCAGTTTCCCACGGGCGGGCGGGAATGAGCAGTTCTTC
few	TRBV4-1	TRBD1	TRBJ1-6	CASSPSGTGTSPLHF	TGCGCCAGCAGCCCCTCCGGGACAGGGACTTCACCCCTCCACTTT
once	TRBV24-1	.	TRBJ1-2	CATRDGSSLYGYTF	TGTGCCACCCGAGATGGAAGTTCACTGTATGGCTACACCTTC
.	TRBV24-1	TRBD1	TRBJ1-2	CATSDPSGQGYYGYTF	TGTGCCACCAGTGACCCCTCGGGACAGGGGTACTATGGCTACACCTTC
.	TRBV7-2	.	TRBJ2-1	CASSLEGNEQFF	TGTGCCAGCAGCTTAGAGGGCAATGAGCAGTTCTTC
.	TRBV7-9	.	TRBJ2-7	CASSLDREHDEQYF	TGTGCCAGCAGCTTAGACAGGGAACACGACGAGCAGTACTTC
.	TRBV11-1	.	TRBJ2-2	CASSPWRIVAGELFF	TGTGCCAGCAGCCCCTGGCGAATTGTCGCCGGGGAGCTGTTTTTT
once	TRBV9	.	TRBJ2-2	CASSAILNTGELFF	TGTGCCAGCAGCGCAATTCTCAACACCGGGGAGCTGTTTTTT
.	TRBV10-3	TRBD1	TRBJ2-7	CASFPGQGTGEQYF	TGTGCCAGCTTCCCGGGACAGGGCACTGGGGAGCAGTACTTC
once	TRBV7-3	.	TRBJ2-3	CASSLPGADTQYF	TGTGCCAGCAGTCTCCCAGGGGCAGATACGCAGTATTTT
.	TRBV24-1	.	TRBJ1-2	CATSDAKQGYGYTF	TGTGCCACCAGTGACGCTAAACAGGGATATGGCTACACCTTC
once	TRBV4-3	TRBD1	TRBJ2-7	CASSPKAGTGGYEQYF	TGCGCCAGCAGCCCTAAAGCCGGGACAGGGGGCTACGAGCAGTACTTC
.	TRBV2	.	TRBJ1-5	CASSGTGGNQPQHF	TGTGCCAGCAGTGGAACGGGGGGCAATCAGCCCCAGCATTTT
.	TRBV14	.	TRBJ2-7	CASSQDSWVGEQYF	TGTGCCAGCAGCCAAGATTCGTGGGTAGGCGAGCAGTACTTC
once	TRBV5-8	.	TRBJ1-6	CASSSQREPLHF	TGTGCCAGCAGCTCTCAACGGGAACCCCTCCACTTT
.	TRBV3-1/TRBV3-2	.	TRBJ1-2	CASSQVKGQANYGYTF	TGTGCCAGCAGCCAAGTGAAGGGTCAAGCTAACTATGGCTACACCTTC
.	TRBV4-3	.	TRBJ1-6	CASSQEINSRDSPLHF	TGCGCCAGCAGCCAAGAAATTAATTCGAGGGATTCACCCCTCCACTTT
.	TRBV7-2	.	TRBJ1-1	CASSLQGILTEAFF	TGTGCCAGCAGCTTACAGGGGATACTTACTGAAGCTTTCTTT
.	TRBV19	.	TRBJ2-7	CASSRGNYEQYF	TGTGCCAGTAGTAGAGGGAACTACGAGCAGTACTTC
.	TRBV28	TRBD1	TRBJ1-2	CASSLPDRVGYTF	TGTGCCAGCAGTTTACCCGACAGGGTTGGCTACACCTTC
.	TRBV28	.	TRBJ1-3	CASSLLSSGNTIYF	TGTGCCAGCAGTTTATTAAGCTCTGGAAACACCATATATTTT
.	TRBV24-1	TRBD1	TRBJ1-2	CATQGQGSNYGYTF	TGTGCCACCCAAGGACAGGGGTCTAACTATGGCTACACCTTC
.	TRBV5-4	TRBD1	TRBJ1-3	CASSFNRGQNTIYF	TGTGCCAGCAGCTTCAACAGGGGGCAAAACACCATATATTTT
.	TRBV7-2	TRBD2	TRBJ2-1	CASSNRLALINNEQFF	TGTGCCAGCAGCAATAGACTAGCGCTGATAAACAATGAGCAGTTCTTC
.	TRBV15	.	TRBJ2-2	CATSSEGTPITGELFF	TGTGCCACCAGTAGCGAGGGGACCCCCATCACCGGGGAGCTGTTTTTT
.	TRBV9	.	TRBJ2-2	CASSVGAGYETGELFF	TGTGCCAGCAGCGTAGGGGCAGGGTACGAAACCGGGGAGCTGTTTTTT
.	TRBV5-1	TRBD2	TRBJ2-1	CASSTGGGNNEQFF	TGCGCCAGCAGCACGGGGGGAGGGAACAATGAGCAGTTCTTC
.	TRBV7-6	TRBD1	TRBJ1-2	CASSYRSGQGSTGYTF	TGTGCCAGCAGCTATCGTTCGGGACAGGGGTCTACTGGCTACACCTTC
.	TRBV27	.	TRBJ1-5	CATGATGGNQPQHF	TGTGCCACAGGGGCCACGGGGGGCAATCAGCCCCAGCATTTT
.	TRBV7-9	.	TRBJ1-5	CASSLDPEGAPQHF	TGTGCCAGCAGCTTAGATCCAGAGGGTGCGCCCCAGCATTTT
.	TRBV6-5	.	TRBJ2-7	CASSYRQIHYEQYF	TGTGCCAGCAGCTACAGACAGATCCACTACGAGCAGTACTTC
.	TRBV30	TRBD1	TRBJ1-4	CAWSVPRQGLYEKLFF	TGTGCCTGGAGTGTACCCAGACAGGGGTTATATGAAAAACTGTTTTTT
.	TRBV30	TRBD1	TRBJ1-1	CAGTGGIMNTEAFF	TGTGCCGGGACAGGGGGTATCATGAACACTGAAGCTTTCTTT
.	TRBV27	.	TRBJ2-7	CASTPSSGALTYEQYF	TGTGCCAGCACCCCTTCTTCGGGGGCCCTCACCTACGAGCAGTACTTC
.	TRBV27	TRBD2	TRBJ2-1	CASRAFSGLSYNEQFF	TGTGCCAGCAGAGCCTTTAGCGGGCTTTCGTACAATGAGCAGTTCTTC
.	TRBV18	.	TRBJ1-1	CASSPLYGTNTEAFF	TGTGCCAGCTCACCACTTTACGGGACCAACACTGAAGCTTTCTTT
.	TRBV5-4	TRBD2	TRBJ2-3	CASSLARTSGGTSTDTQYF	TGTGCCAGCAGCTTGGCCAGGACTAGCGGGGGGACTAGCACAGATACGCAGTATTTT
.	TRBV2	TRBD1	TRBJ1-3	CASRHDRGIYF	TGTGCCAGCAGACACGACAGGGGCATATATTTT
.	TRBV1	.	TRBJ1-1	CTSSQVGTVIFDTEAFF	TGCACCAGCAGCCAGGTCGGGACAGTGATTTTTGACACTGAAGCTTTCTTT
.	TRBV30	TRBD1	TRBJ1-5	CAWSVGQGADQPQHF	TGTGCCTGGAGTGTGGGGCAGGGGGCTGATCAGCCCCAGCATTTT
.	TRBV19	.	TRBJ1-4	CASNPRGGMRGTTNEKLFF	TGTGCCAGTAACCCTCGCGGGGGGATGAGGGGAACAACTAATGAAAAACTGTTTTTT
.	TRBV7-2	TRBD2	TRBJ2-7	CASSSGLAGGAYEQYF	TGTGCCAGCAGCTCGGGACTAGCGGGGGGTGCCTACGAGCAGTACTTC
.	TRBV6-2/TRBV6-3	TRBD2	TRBJ2-2	CASSYSGGATGELFF	TGTGCCAGCAGTTACAGCGGGGGGGCCACCGGGGAGCTGTTTTTT
.	TRBV11-3	TRBD2	TRBJ2-5	CASSPTSGGFETQYF	TGTGCCAGCAGCCCTACTAGCGGGGGTTTCGAGACCCAGTACTTC
once	TRBV29-1	TRBD1	TRBJ1-3	CSVDTGTGGNTIYF	TGCAGCGTTGACACCGGGACAGGGGGAAACACCATATATTTT
.	TRBV6-5	TRBD1	TRBJ1-1	CASSYMGTPRGAFF	TGTGCCAGCAGTTACATGGGGACTCCCAGGGGGGCTTTCTTT
.	TRBV24-1	TRBD1	TRBJ2-5	CATSDPRDREETQYF	TGTGCCACCAGTGACCCAAGGGACAGGGAAGAGACCCAGTACTTC
.	TRBV3-1/TRBV3-2	.	TRBJ1-4	CASSTPLGATNEKLFF	TGTGCCAGCAGCACCCCACTCGGAGCAACTAATGAAAAACTGTTTTTT
.	TRBV18	.	TRBJ1-2	CASSPPTVNGYTF	TGTGCCAGCTCACCACCGACGGTCAATGGCTACACCTTC